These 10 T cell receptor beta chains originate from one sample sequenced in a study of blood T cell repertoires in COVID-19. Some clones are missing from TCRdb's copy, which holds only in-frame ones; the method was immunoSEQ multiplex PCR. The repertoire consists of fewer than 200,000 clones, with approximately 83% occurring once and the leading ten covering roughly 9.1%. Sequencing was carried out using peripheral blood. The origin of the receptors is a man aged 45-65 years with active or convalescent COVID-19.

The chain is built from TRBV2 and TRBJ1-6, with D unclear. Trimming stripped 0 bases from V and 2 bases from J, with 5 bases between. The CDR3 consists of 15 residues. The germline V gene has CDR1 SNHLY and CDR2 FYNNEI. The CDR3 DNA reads TGTGCCAGCAGTGAAGCGTTTACCTATAATTCACCCCTCCACTTT. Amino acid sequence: CASSEAFTYNSPLHF.

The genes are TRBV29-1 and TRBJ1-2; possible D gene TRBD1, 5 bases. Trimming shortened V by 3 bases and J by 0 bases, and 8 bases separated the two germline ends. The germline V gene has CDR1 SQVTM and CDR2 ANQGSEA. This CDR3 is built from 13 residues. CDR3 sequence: CSVDVTANYGYTF. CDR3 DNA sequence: TGCAGCGTTGATGTGACAGCTAACTATGGCTACACCTTC.

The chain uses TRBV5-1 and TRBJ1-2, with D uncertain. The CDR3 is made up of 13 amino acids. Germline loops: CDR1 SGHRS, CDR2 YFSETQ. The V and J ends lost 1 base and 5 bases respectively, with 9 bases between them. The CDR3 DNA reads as TGCGCCAGCAGCTTGAATGGAGGATATGGCTACACCTTC. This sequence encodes CASSLNGGYGYTF.

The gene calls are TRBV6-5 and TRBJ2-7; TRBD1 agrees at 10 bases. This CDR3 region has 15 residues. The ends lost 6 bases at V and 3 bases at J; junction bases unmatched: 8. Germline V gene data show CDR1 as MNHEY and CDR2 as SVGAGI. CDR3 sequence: CASRRPGQGIYEQYF. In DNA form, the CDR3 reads TGTGCCAGCAGACGCCCGGGACAGGGGATCTACGAGCAGTACTTC.

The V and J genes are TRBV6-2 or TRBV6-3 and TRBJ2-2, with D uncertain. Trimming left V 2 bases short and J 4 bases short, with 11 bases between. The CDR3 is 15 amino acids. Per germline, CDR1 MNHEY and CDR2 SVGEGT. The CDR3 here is CASSYLTPLTGELFF. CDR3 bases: TGTGCCAGCAGTTACCTCACACCCCTCACCGGGGAGCTGTTTTTT.

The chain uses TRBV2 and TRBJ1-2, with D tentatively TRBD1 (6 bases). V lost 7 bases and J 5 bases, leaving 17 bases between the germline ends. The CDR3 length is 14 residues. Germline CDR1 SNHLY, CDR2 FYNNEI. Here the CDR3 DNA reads TGTGCCAGCAATCTAGTTACAGGGATTTATGGCTACACCTTC. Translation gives CASNLVTGIYGYTF.

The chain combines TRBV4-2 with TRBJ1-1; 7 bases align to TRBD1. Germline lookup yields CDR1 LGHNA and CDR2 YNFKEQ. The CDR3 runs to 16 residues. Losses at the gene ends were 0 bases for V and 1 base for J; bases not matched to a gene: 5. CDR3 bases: TGTGCCAGCAGCCAAGATGGGGACAGTAAGAACACTGAAGCTTTCTTT. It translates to CASSQDGDSKNTEAFF.

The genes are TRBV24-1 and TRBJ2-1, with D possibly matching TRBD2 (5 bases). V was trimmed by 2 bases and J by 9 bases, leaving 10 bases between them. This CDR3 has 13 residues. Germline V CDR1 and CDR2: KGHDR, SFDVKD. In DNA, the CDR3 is TGTGCCACCAGTGATTCGCCGACTACTGAGCAGTTCTTC. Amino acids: CATSDSPTTEQFF.

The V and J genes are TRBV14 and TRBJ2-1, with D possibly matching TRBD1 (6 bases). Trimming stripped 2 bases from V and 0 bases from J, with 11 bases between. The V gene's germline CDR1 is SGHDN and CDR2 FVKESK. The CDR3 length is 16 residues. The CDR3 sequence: CASSQPGTSSYNEQFF. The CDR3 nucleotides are TGTGCCAGCAGCCAACCCGGGACATCCTCCTACAATGAGCAGTTCTTC.

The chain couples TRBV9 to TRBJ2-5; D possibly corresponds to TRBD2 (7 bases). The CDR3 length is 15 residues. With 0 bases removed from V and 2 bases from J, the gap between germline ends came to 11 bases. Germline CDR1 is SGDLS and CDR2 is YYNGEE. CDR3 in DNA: TGTGCCAGCAGCGTAGGGGAGGGGGTTCAAGAGACCCAGTACTTC. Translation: CASSVGEGVQETQYF.